This TCR beta chain was sequenced during a study of blood T cell repertoires in COVID-19. Whole-study context: Acute-phase and convalescent COVID-19 samples originated in the United States, Italy and Spain. The cDNA or gDNA used as material had been derived from T cells, B-cell-depleted T cells, or PBMCs.

Trimming pared 3 bases from V and 4 bases from J, leaving 11 bases between. Germline V gene data show CDR1 as MDHEN and CDR2 as SYDVKM. There are 14 residues in the CDR3. Authors' analysis steps: Amplifying reference gene primers gave estimates of nucleated cell counts. Data came from immunoSEQ multiplex PCR; TCRdb stores just in-frame clones and leaves some out. V and J calls and clone size are as listed in that table; D and trimming were resolved from the DNA. Altogether about 120,000 clones are present, 75% to 90% being singletons, with the ten largest covering roughly 4.3%. Those enrolled in Seattle joined during active infection and were followed longitudinally afterward.

The specimen sequenced was peripheral blood. The origin of this receptor is a man in his 60s with COVID-19, enrolled during active disease. This sequence joins TRBV28 and TRBJ2-3, with no clear D. The CDR3 DNA reads as TGTGCCAGCAGTTTGCATGAGCATGCAGATACGCAGTATTTT. Translation gives CASSLHEHADTQYF.